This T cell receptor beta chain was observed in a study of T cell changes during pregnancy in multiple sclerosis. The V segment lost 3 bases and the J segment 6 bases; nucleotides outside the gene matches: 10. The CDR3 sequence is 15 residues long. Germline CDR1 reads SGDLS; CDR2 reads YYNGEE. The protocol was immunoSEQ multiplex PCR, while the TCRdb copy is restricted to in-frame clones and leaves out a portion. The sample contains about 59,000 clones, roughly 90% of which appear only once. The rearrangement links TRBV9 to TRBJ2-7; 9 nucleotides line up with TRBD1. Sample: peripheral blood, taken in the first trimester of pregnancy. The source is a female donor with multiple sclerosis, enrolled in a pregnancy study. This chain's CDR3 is CASSASGTGYSEQYF. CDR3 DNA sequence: TGTGCCAGCAGCGCGAGCGGGACAGGGTATAGCGAGCAGTACTTC.